Listed below are T cell receptor beta chains from one sample, sequenced in a study of T cells in Graves' hyperthyroidism and ophthalmopathy. A single record per CDR3 protein comes from TCRdb applying MiXCR to the multiplex PCR reads. This sample yields a few hundred thousand distinct CDR3 sequences, of which around 50% are seen a single time; 44% belongs to the top ten. The source material was peripheral blood or thyroid tissue (not recorded which). These receptors all stem from an adult woman with Graves' disease, either hyperthyroidism or ophthalmopathy (not recorded which). Each CDR3 is given with its conserved first and last residue. The D gene is left open where the match is weak. Not every row has a clone size; where given, it reads once, few, many or a size class.

>.|TRBJ1-5|.|TRBV11-2
TGTGCCAGCAGCTTAAGGACAGCCCAGCCCCAGCATTTT
CASSLRTAQPQHF
>.|TRBJ1-1|TRBD1|TRBV29-1
TGCAGCGTTGAAAATCCCCGGCAGGGGGCGCGCACTGAAGCTTTCTTT
CSVENPRQGARTEAFF
>.|TRBJ1-1|.|TRBV10-3
TGTGCCATCAGTGACCAGGGGCTGGGCACTGAAGCTTTCTTT
CAISDQGLGTEAFF
>many|TRBJ2-7|TRBD2|TRBV29-1
TGCAGCGTTGTCTACTGGGGGACTAGCGGGAGGGCACAGCAGTACTTC
CSVVYWGTSGRAQQYF
>.|TRBJ2-2|.|TRBV29-1
.
CSVEGGTVYEQYFGPDTGELFF
>many|TRBJ1-1|.|TRBV29-1
TGCAGCGTTGGGGAGAACACTGAAGCTTTCTTT
CSVGENTEAFF
>many|TRBJ2-5|TRBD2|TRBV4-1
TGCGCCAGCAGCCAAGATCTTGGGCGGGAGGTAGAGACCCAGTACTTC
CASSQDLGREVETQYF
>.|TRBJ2-7|TRBD2|TRBV12-3/TRBV12-4
TGTGCCAGCAGCCCTAGCGGGAACCCCTACGAGCAGTACTTC
CASSPSGNPYEQYF
>.|TRBJ1-1|.|TRBV6-1
TGTGCCAGCAGTGAAGGGGCCCGGAGCAGGCATACTGAAGCTTTCTTT
CASSEGARSRHTEAFF
>.|TRBJ1-1|.|TRBV10-3
TGTGCCATCAAAAAAACGGGAAAGAACACTGAAGCTTTCTTT
CAIKKTGKNTEAFF
>many|TRBJ2-7|TRBD1|TRBV10-2
TGCGCCAGCAGCGCCGACAGGGAATGGGAGTACGAGCAGTACTTC
CASSADREWEYEQYF
>once|TRBJ2-7|.|TRBV7-6
TGTGCCAGCAGGGCTGATGAATACTCCTACGAGCAGTACTTC
CASRADEYSYEQYF
>.|TRBJ1-2|.|TRBV11-2
TGTGCCAGCAGCCAAGGGTTTGGGTCGGGCTACACCTTC
CASSQGFGSGYTF
>.|TRBJ1-5|.|TRBV24-1
TGTGCCACCAGTGAAGGACCGGTGGCAGGACAAGACAATCAGCCCCAGCATTTT
CATSEGPVAGQDNQPQHF
>.|TRBJ2-7|.|TRBV9
TGTGCCAGTAGTATCGCCCCTGGGTACGAGCAGTACTTC
CASSIAPGYEQYF
>.|TRBJ2-1|.|TRBV29-1
TGCAGCGTTGAAAAGGTCGGGGGGCCGGGATGCAATGAGCAGTTCTTC
CSVEKVGGPGCNEQFF
>.|TRBJ1-6|TRBD1|TRBV7-9
TGTGCCAGCAGCCCAGGGGGCCCGGGGATTCATTCACCCCTCCACTTT
CASSPGGPGIHSPLHF
>.|TRBJ1-5|TRBD1|TRBV7-2
TGTGCCAGCAGCTTGGACAGGGGGCAGTTACGGCCCCAGCATTTT
CASSLDRGQLRPQHF
>.|TRBJ2-2|TRBD1|TRBV7-8
TGTGCCAGCAGCTTACCCGGACAGGGACACACCGGGGAGCTGTTTTTT
CASSLPGQGHTGELFF
>.|TRBJ1-2|.|TRBV3-2
TGTGCCAGCAGCCTGACAACAGGGTCTGGCTACACCTTC
CASSLTTGSGYTF
>.|TRBJ1-5|.|TRBV25-1
TGTGCCAGCAGTGCTAGAGGGGACTGGAATCAGCCCCAGCATTTT
CASSARGDWNQPQHF
>few|TRBJ2-7|TRBD1|TRBV20-1
TGCAGTGCTTATACCCGGGACAGGGACGAGCAGTACTTC
CSAYTRDRDEQYF
>.|TRBJ2-7|.|TRBV3-1
TGTGCCAGCAGCCTCTCGGGGGCGAGGTCCTACGAGCAGTACTTC
CASSLSGARSYEQYF
>.|TRBJ1-4|TRBD1|TRBV20-1
TGCAGTGCACGACAGGGAGACTTTAATGAAAAACTGTTTTTT
CSARQGDFNEKLFF
>many|TRBJ1-1|.|TRBV11-2
TGTGCCAGCAGCTTAGAGGTGGGACCAAACACTGAAGCTTTCTTT
CASSLEVGPNTEAFF
>.|TRBJ1-6|TRBD1|TRBV10-3
TGTGCCATCACTGGACAGGGAGGAAATTCACCCCTCCACTTT
CAITGQGGNSPLHF
>few|TRBJ1-5|.|TRBV5-1
TGTGCCAGCAGCTTGGATTCAGGGCGCAATCAGCCCCAGCATTTT
CASSLDSGRNQPQHF
>.|TRBJ1-4|.|TRBV15
TGTGCCACCAGCATCCCGGGACAAGCTAATGAAAAACTGTTTTTT
CATSIPGQANEKLFF
>few|TRBJ2-5|.|TRBV29-1
TGCAGCGTTGAAGGGATAGAGGAGACCCAGTACTTC
CSVEGIEETQYF
>many|TRBJ2-2|TRBD2|TRBV7-9
TGTGCCAGCAGCCTCGGGACTAGCGGATCTTCGGGCGGGGAGCTGTTTTTT
CASSLGTSGSSGGELFF
>.|TRBJ2-2|.|TRBV12-3/TRBV12-4
TGTGCCAGCAGTTATTATGGGGGCACCGGGGAGCTGTTTTTT
CASSYYGGTGELFF
>.|TRBJ1-6|TRBD1|TRBV9
TGTGCCAGCAGCGTACTGGGACAGACTAATTCACCCCTCCACTTT
CASSVLGQTNSPLHF